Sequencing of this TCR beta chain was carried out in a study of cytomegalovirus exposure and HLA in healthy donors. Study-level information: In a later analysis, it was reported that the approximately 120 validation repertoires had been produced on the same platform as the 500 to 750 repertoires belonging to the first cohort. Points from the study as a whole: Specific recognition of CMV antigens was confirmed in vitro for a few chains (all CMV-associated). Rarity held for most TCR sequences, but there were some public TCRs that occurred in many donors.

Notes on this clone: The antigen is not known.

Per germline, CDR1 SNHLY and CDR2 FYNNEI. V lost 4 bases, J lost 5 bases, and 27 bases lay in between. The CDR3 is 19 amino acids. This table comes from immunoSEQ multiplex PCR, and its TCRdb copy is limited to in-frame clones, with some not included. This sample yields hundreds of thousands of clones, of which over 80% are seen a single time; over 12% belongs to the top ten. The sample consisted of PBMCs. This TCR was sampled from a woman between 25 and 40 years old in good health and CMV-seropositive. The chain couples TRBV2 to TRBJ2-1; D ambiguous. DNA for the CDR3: TGTGCCAGCAGTGCCCTAGTCCGCCCCGCAGGTGGCGGACACAATGAGCAGTTCTTC. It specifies CASSALVRPAGGGHNEQFF. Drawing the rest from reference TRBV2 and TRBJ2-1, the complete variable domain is EPEVTQTPSHQVTQMGQEVILRCVPISNHLYFYWYRQILGQKVEFLVSFYNNEISEKSEIFDDQFSVERPDGSNFTLKIRSTKLEDSAMYFCASSALVRPAGGGHNEQFFGPGTRLTVL.